A single sample gave rise to the 29 T cell receptor beta chains below, sequenced in a study of monozygotic twins with inflammatory bowel disease. TCRdb re-called the 5' RACE reads; every CDR3 protein appears as one record, without DNA. The table lists some 200,000 distinct CDR3 sequences, with 7.7% in the top ten. Sequencing input: blood. These TCRs come from a human donor with ulcerative colitis or Crohn's disease, or a healthy co-twin of an affected twin (not recorded which).

The chain couples TRBV30 to TRBJ1-1. This CDR3 contains 14 residues. The germline CDR1 and CDR2 sequences are GTSNPN and SVGIG (reference sequence). The chain's CDR3 is CAWSVQAANTEAFF.

The V and J genes are TRBV20-1 and TRBJ2-1; as DNA is missing, the TRBD2 call by TCRdb cannot be tested. The CDR3 length is 15 residues. Germline V CDR1 and CDR2: DFQATT, SNEGSKA (reference sequence). The CDR3 reads CSARDYQTSGRSQFF.

The V call is TRBV7-2, the J call TRBJ1-2. The germline V gene encodes CDR1 SGHTA and CDR2 FQGNSA. The CDR3 covers 15 residues. CDR3: CASSLRKGLGYGYTF.

The rearrangement joins TRBV6-1 to TRBJ1-5; TCRdb's D call, TRBD1, is unchecked because there is no DNA. This CDR3 is 17 amino acids long. From germline, CDR1 is MNHNS and CDR2 SASEGT. CDR3 sequence reads: CAIWGGTAQPTNQPQHF.

V is TRBV4-3 and J is TRBJ2-1; there is no DNA to check the TCRdb D call of TRBD2. The CDR3 has 16 amino acids. Per germline, CDR1 LGHNA and CDR2 YSLEER. The CDR3 is CASSQLLAGGSNEQFF.

The chain is built from TRBV4-2 and TRBJ2-3; TCRdb proposes TRBD1, but this gene call is untestable without DNA. CDR1 is LGHNA and CDR2 is YNFKEQ in the germline V gene. The CDR3 runs 15 residues. CDR3: CASSVGQDSTDTQYF.

The chain links TRBV4-3 to TRBJ2-1; checking the TCRdb D call of TRBD2 is not possible without DNA. Germline-derived CDR1 and CDR2 are LGHNA and YSLEER. The CDR3 extends over 17 amino acids. The CDR3 spells CASSQEGKSGFYNEQFF.

The gene calls are TRBV5-1 and TRBJ2-7; TCRdb's D gene call, TRBD1, goes unchecked for lack of DNA. Germline CDR1 is SGHRS and CDR2 is YFSETQ. The CDR3 is 17 residues long. This CDR3 reads CASSLGTPSAFSYEQYF.

V and J are TRBV5-1 and TRBJ2-3; TCRdb's assignment of TRBD2 cannot be checked, as there is no DNA. This CDR3 spans 16 amino acids. Germline V CDR1 and CDR2: SGHRS, YFSETQ. CDR3 loop: CASSFSLAVGTDTQYF.

The V call is TRBV6-2 or TRBV6-3, the J call TRBJ2-7; TCRdb designates TRBD1, a call that cannot be tested without DNA. The V gene's germline CDR1 is MNHEY and CDR2 SVGEGT. This CDR3 is built from 15 residues. This chain's CDR3 is CASSSGTGANYEQYF.

The chain carries TRBV4-1 and TRBJ2-2; the TCRdb D gene call, TRBD2, has no DNA to confirm it. The length of the CDR3 is 16 residues. The germline gives CDR1 MGHRA, CDR2 YSYEKL. This chain's CDR3 is CASSQFRASGTGELFF.

The CDR3 protein is CSARAETGELFF. This sequence joins TRBV20-1 and TRBJ2-2. Germline CDR1 DFQATT, CDR2 SNEGSKA (reference sequence). The CDR3 spans 12 residues.

The genes are TRBV12-3 or TRBV12-4 and TRBJ2-7. This CDR3 region has 13 residues. The CDR3 loop reads CASSLGRDYEQYF.

The J gene is TRBJ2-1, the V gene TRBV5-1. This CDR3 is built from 15 residues. Looked up from germline, CDR1 is SGHRS and CDR2 is YFSETQ. The CDR3 region is CASSLGTASYNEQFF. The variable domain in full, completed from reference TRBV5-1 and TRBJ2-1, reads KAGVTQTPRYLIKTRGQQVTLSCSPISGHRSVSWYQQTPGQGLQFLFEYFSETQRNKGNFPGRFSGRQFSNSRSEMNVSTLELGDSALYLCASSLGTASYNEQFFGPGTRLTVL.

The chain employs TRBV30 and TRBJ1-6. The CDR3 runs to 15 residues. Per the germline V gene, CDR1 is GTSNPN and CDR2 is SVGIG (reference sequence). This chain's CDR3 is CAWSVLMGYNSPLHF.

V gene TRBV2 combines with J gene TRBJ1-1. The CDR3 sequence is 13 residues long. Germline values: CDR1 SNHLY, CDR2 FYNNEI. The CDR3 sequence is CASTPDLNTEAFF.

This rearrangement joins TRBV12-3 or TRBV12-4 to TRBJ1-6; with no DNA, the TCRdb D assignment of TRBD1 cannot be verified. The CDR3 length is 14 residues. Here the CDR3 reads CASSLRGANSPLHF.

This chain joins TRBV23-1 and TRBJ2-7; the TCRdb call, TRBD2, lacks DNA for checking. TRBV23-1 carries the ORF label, with uncertain function. This CDR3 region has 12 residues. CDR3 sequence: CASSLVKYEQYF.

The J gene is TRBJ1-3, the V gene TRBV7-2. This CDR3 is built from 13 residues. Per germline, CDR1 SGHTA and CDR2 FQGNSA. The CDR3 region is CASSSWPRNTIYF. The full variable domain, with the rest looked up from reference TRBV7-2 and TRBJ1-3, is GAGVSQSPSNKVTEKGKDVELRCDPISGHTALYWYRQSLGQGLEFLIYFQGNSAPDKSGLPSDRFSAERTGGSVSTLTIQRTQQEDSAVYLCASSSWPRNTIYFGEGSWLTVV.

The chain recombines TRBV12-3 or TRBV12-4 with TRBJ1-1. The length of the CDR3 is 11 residues. The CDR3 reads CASTENTEAFF.

CDR3: CASSSFRNPYEQYF. The chain links TRBV27 to TRBJ2-7. The CDR3 consists of 14 residues. Per the germline V gene, CDR1 is MNHEY and CDR2 is SMNVEV (reference sequence).

This chain links TRBV7-9 with TRBJ1-1. The CDR3 contains 12 residues. The germline V gene has CDR1 SEHNR and CDR2 FQNEAQ (reference sequence). CDR3 sequence reads: CASSLESGEAFF.

This chain connects TRBV6-5 to TRBJ2-1; there is no DNA to check the TCRdb D call of TRBD2. The CDR3 has 13 amino acids. From germline, CDR1 is MNHEY and CDR2 SVGAGI. CDR3 protein: CASSSVGAGGGFF.

This chain's CDR3 is CASSSGGGTGELFF. V and J are TRBV7-3 and TRBJ2-2; TCRdb designates TRBD1, a call that cannot be tested without DNA. From germline, CDR1 is SGHTA and CDR2 FQGTGA. The CDR3 is 14 amino acids.

This chain joins TRBV28 and TRBJ2-1; lacking DNA, the TRBD1 call made by TCRdb goes unchecked. CDR1 is MDHEN, CDR2 SYDVKM, per germline. The CDR3 totals 14 residues. CDR3 residues: CASSRVVPYNEQFF.

CDR3 protein: CASTPGPLATGELFF. The chain recombines TRBV9 with TRBJ2-2; lacking DNA, the TRBD1 call made by TCRdb goes unchecked. The CDR3 loop spans 15 amino acids. The V gene's germline CDR1 is SGDLS and CDR2 YYNGEE.

The chain carries TRBV7-8 and TRBJ2-1; there is no DNA to check the TCRdb D call of TRBD1. The CDR3 covers 15 residues. CDR1 is SGHVS, CDR2 FQNEAQ, per germline. The CDR3 region is CASSPGTGGTPEQFF.

The genes are TRBV7-2 and TRBJ1-6; TCRdb outputs TRBD1, but without DNA this stays unchecked. The V gene's germline CDR1 is SGHTA and CDR2 FQGNSA. The CDR3 totals 15 residues. The CDR3 spells CASSLNRQNNSPLHF.

The chain couples TRBV11-3 to TRBJ2-1; TCRdb names TRBD1, which stays unverified in the absence of DNA. The germline V gene has CDR1 SGHNT and CDR2 YENEEA. The CDR3 is 12 amino acids. CDR3 loop: CASSWGPGEQFF.